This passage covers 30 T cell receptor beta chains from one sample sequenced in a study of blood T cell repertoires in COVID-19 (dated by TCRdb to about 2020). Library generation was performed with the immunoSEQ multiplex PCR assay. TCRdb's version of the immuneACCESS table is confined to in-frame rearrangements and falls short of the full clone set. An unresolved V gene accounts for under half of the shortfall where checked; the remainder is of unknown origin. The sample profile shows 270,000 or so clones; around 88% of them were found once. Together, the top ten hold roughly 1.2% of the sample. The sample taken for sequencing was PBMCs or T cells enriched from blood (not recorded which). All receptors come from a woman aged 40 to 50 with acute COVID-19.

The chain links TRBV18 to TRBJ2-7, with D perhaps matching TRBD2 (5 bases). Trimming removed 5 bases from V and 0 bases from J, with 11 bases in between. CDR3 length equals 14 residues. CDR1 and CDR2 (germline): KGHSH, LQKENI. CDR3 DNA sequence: TGTGCCAGCTCATGGTCGGGGAGCTCCTACGAGCAGTACGTC. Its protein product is CASSWSGSSYEQYV.

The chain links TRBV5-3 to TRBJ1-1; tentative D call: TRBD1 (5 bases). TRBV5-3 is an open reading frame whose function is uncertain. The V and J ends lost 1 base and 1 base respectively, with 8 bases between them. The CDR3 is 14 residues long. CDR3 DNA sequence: TGTGCCAGAAGCTTGTACACAGGGAACACTGAAGCTTTCTTT. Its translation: CARSLYTGNTEAFF.

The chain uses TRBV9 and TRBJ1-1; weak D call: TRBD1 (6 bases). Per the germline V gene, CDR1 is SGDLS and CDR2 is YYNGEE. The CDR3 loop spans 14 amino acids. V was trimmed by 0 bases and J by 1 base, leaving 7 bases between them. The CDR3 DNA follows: TGTGCCAGCAGCGTAGTGGGGGCGAACACTGAAGCTTTCTTT. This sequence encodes CASSVVGANTEAFF.

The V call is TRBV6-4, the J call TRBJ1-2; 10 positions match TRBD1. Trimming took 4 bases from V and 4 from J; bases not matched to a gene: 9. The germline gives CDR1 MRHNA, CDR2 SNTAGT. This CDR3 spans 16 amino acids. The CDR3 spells CASSATGGINVYGYTF. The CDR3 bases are TGTGCCAGCAGTGCGACAGGGGGCATCAACGTCTATGGCTACACCTTC.

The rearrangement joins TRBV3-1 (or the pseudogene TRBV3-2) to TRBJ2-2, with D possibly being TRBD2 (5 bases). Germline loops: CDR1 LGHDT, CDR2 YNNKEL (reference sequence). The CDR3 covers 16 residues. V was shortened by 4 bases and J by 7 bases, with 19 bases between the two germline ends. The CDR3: CASSPLLGERIGELFF. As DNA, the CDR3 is TGTGCCAGCAGCCCGCTATTGGGCGAGCGGATCGGGGAGCTGTTTTTT.

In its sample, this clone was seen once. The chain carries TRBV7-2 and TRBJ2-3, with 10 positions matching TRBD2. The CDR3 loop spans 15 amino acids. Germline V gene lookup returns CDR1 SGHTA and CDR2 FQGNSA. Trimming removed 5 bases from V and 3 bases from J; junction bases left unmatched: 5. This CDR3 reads CASSASGSSTDTQYF. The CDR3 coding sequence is TGTGCCAGCAGCGCTAGCGGGAGTTCGACAGATACGCAGTATTTT.

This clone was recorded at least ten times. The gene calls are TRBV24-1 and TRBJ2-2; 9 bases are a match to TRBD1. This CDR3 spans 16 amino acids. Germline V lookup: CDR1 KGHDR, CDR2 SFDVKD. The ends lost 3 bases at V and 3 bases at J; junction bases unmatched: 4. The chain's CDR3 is CATSDPGTGYTGELFF. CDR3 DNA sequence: TGTGCCACCAGTGATCCCGGGACAGGGTACACCGGGGAGCTGTTTTTT.

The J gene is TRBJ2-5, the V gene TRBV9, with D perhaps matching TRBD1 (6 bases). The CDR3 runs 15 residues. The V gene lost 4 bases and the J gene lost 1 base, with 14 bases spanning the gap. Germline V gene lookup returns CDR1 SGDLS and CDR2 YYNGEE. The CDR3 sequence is CASSYRKGVQETQYF. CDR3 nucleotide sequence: TGTGCCAGCAGCTATCGAAAGGGGGTCCAAGAGACCCAGTACTTC. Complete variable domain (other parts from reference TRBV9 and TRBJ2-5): DSGVTQTPKHLITATGQRVTLRCSPRSGDLSVYWYQQSLDQGLQFLIQYYNGEERAKGNILERFSAQQFPDLHSELNLSSLELGDSALYFCASSYRKGVQETQYFGPGTRLLVL.

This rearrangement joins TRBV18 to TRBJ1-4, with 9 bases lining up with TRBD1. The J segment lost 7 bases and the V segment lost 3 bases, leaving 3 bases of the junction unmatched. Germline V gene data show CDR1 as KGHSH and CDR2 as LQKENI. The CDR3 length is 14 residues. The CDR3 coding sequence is TGTGCCAGCTCACCGAGGGACAGGGCTGAAAAACTGTTTTTT. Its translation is CASSPRDRAEKLFF.

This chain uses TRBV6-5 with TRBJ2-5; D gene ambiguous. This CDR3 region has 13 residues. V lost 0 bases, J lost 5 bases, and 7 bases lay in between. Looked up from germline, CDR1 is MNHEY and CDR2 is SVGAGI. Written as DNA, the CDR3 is TGTGCCAGCAGTTACTCGACGGAGGAGACCCAGTACTTC. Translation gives CASSYSTEETQYF.

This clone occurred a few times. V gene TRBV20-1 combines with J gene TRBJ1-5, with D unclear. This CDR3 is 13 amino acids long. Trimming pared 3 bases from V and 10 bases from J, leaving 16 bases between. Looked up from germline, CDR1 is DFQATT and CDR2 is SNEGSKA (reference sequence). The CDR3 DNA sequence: TGCAGTGCTAGTGTGTTGAACCGGGGTCCCCAGCATTTT. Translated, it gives CSASVLNRGPQHF.

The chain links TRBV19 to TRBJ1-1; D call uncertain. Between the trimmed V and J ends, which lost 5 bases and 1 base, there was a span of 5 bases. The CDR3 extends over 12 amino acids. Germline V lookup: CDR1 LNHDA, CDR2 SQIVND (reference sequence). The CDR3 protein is CASSYRNTEAFF. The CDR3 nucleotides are TGTGCCAGTAGTTACAGGAACACTGAAGCTTTCTTT.

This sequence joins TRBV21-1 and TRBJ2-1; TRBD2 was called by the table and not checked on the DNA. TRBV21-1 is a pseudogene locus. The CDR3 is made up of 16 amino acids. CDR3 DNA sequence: TGTGCCAGCAGCAACGAGGAGGACGCAGACTACAATGAGCAGTTCTTC. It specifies CASSNEEDADYNEQFF.

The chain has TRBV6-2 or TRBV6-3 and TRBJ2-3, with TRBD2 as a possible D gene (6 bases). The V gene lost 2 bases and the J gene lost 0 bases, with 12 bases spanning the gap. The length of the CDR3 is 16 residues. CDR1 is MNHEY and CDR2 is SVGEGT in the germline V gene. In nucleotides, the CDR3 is TGTGCCAGCAGTTACCCCAGACTAGGTAGCACAGATACGCAGTATTTT. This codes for CASSYPRLGSTDTQYF.

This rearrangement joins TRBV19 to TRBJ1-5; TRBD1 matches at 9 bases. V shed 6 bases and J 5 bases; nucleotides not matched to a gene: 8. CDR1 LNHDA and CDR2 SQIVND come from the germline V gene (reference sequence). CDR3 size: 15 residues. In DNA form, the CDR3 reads TGTGCCAGTAGCCAGACCGGGACAGGGCATCAGCCCCAGCATTTT. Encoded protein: CASSQTGTGHQPQHF.

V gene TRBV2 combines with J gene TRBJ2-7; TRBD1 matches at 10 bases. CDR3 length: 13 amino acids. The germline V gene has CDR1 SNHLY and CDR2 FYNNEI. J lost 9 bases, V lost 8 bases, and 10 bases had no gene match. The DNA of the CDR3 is TGTGCCAGCCTCCGGGACAGGGGTATGGGGCAGTACGTC. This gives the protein CASLRDRGMGQYV.

The CDR3 nucleotides read TGTGCCAGCAGCTTAGCTGGGACTCCTGAAAGGCAGTACGTC. Translated: CASSLAGTPERQYV. The chain joins TRBV7-2 to TRBJ2-7, with D tentatively TRBD2 (6 bases). The germline CDR1 and CDR2 sequences are SGHTA and FQGNSA. This CDR3 has 14 residues. Trimming cost V 0 bases and J 9 bases, with 15 bases left between them.

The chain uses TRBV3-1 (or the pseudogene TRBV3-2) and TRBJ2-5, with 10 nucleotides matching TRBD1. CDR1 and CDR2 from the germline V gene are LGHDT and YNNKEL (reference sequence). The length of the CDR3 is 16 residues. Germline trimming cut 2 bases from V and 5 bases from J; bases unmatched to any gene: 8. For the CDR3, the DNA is TGTGCCAGCAGCCAATTCTATCAGGACAGGGGGGAGACCCAGTACTTC. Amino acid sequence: CASSQFYQDRGETQYF.

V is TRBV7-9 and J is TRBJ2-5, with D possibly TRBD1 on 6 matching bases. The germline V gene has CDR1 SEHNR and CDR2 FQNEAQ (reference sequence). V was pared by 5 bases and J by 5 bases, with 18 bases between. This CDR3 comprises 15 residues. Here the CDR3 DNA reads TGTGCCAGCAGCACCACAGGGTCAAGTGGGGAGACCCAGTACTTC. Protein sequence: CASSTTGSSGETQYF.

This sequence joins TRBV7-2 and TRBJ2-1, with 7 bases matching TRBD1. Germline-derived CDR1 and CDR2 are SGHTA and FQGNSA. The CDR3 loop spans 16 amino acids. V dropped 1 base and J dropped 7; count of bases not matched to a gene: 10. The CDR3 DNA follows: TGTGCCAGCAGCTTAGTTTCAACCGGGACAGCAAATGAGCAGTTCTTC. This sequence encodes CASSLVSTGTANEQFF.

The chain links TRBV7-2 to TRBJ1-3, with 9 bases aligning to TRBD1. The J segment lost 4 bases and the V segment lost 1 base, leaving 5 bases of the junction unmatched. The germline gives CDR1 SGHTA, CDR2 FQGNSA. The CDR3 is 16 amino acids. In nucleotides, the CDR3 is TGTGCCAGCAGCTTAGTGGGGACAGGGTACGGAAACACCATATATTTT. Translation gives CASSLVGTGYGNTIYF.

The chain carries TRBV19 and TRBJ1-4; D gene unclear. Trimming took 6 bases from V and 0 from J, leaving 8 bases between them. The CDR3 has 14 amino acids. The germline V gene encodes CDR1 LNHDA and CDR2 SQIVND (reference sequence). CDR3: CASSGQATNEKLFF. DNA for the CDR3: TGTGCCAGTAGCGGTCAAGCAACTAATGAAAAACTGTTTTTT.

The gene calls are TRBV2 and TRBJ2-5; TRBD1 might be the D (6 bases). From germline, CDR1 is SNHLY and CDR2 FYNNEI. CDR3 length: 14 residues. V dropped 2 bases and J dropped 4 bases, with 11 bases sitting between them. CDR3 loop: CASSEYRAGETQYF. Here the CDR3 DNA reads TGTGCCAGCAGTGAATACAGGGCGGGAGAGACCCAGTACTTC.

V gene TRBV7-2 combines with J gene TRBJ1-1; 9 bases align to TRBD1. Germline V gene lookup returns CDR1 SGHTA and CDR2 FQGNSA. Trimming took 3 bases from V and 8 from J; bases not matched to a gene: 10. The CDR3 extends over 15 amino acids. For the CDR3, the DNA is TGTGCCAGCAGCTTTGGTGGGACAGGGATTATGGAAGCTTTCTTT. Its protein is CASSFGGTGIMEAFF. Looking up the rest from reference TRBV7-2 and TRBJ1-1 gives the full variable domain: GAGVSQSPSNKVTEKGKDVELRCDPISGHTALYWYRQSLGQGLEFLIYFQGNSAPDKSGLPSDRFSAERTGGSVSTLTIQRTQQEDSAVYLCASSFGGTGIMEAFFGQGTRLTVV.

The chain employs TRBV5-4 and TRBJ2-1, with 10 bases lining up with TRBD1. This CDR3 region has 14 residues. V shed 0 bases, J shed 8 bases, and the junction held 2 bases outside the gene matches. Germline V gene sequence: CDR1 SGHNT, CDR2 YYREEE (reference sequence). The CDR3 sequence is CASSLAGTGDEQFF. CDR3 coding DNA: TGTGCCAGCAGCTTGGCTGGGACAGGGGATGAGCAGTTCTTC.

The CDR3 bases are TGCAGCGTTGAAGACCGGTGGGGGACAGTGAACACTGAAGCTTTCTTT. Its translation is CSVEDRWGTVNTEAFF. J is TRBJ1-1 and V is TRBV29-1; the match to TRBD1 covers 7 bases. This CDR3 has 16 amino acids. Germline CDR1 and CDR2: SQVTM and ANQGSEA. The V and J ends lost 0 bases and 0 bases, in that order; junction bases with no gene match: 7.

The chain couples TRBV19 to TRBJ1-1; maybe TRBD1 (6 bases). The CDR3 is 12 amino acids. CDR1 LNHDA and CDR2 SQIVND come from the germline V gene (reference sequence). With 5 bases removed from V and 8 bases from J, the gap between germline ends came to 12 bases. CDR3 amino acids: CASSPRTEEAFF. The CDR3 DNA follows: TGTGCCAGTAGTCCACGGACAGAAGAAGCTTTCTTT.

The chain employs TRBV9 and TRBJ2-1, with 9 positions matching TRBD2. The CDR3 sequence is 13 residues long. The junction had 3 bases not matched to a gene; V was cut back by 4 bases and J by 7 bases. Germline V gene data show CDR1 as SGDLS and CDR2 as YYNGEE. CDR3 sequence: CASSISGSNEQFF. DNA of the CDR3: TGTGCCAGCAGCATTAGCGGGAGTAATGAGCAGTTCTTC.

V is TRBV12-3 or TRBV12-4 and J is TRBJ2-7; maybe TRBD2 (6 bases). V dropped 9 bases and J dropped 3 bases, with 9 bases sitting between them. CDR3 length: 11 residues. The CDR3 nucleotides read TGTGCCAGTCCGGGACTCTACGAGCAGTACGTC. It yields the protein CASPGLYEQYV.

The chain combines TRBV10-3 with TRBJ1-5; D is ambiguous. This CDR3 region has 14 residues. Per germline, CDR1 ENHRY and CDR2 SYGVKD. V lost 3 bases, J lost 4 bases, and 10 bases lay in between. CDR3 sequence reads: CAISEEPLNQPQHF. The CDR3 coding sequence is TGTGCCATCAGTGAAGAGCCGCTTAATCAGCCCCAGCATTTT.